The entry that follows covers one T cell receptor beta chain sequence. Antigen: not known. Alongside a J-beta primer mix, a sample-barcoded 5' primer served in a second PCR lasting about 7 to 11 cycles. Paired-end reads containing CDR3 totaled no fewer than 3 million for each sample. TCRdb re-derived calls from the 5' RACE reads in MiXCR, one entry per CDR3 protein. Of hundreds of thousands of distinct CDR3 sequences listed, about 61% are singletons. The CDR3 is 13 residues long. V lost 6 bases and J lost 2, with 10 bases in between. Germline V gene sequence: CDR1 MNHNS, CDR2 SASEGT. The data were obtained in a study of blood T cells in healthy people across ages. Overall study findings and caveats: Strong correlation linked observed beta diversity and percent naive T cells.

The V gene is TRBV6-1, the J gene TRBJ2-5; D may be TRBD1 (6 bases). This clonotype originated in a man aged 40-50 years in good health. Sequencing input: blood. The CDR3 nucleotides are TGTGCCAGCAGGAAACAGGGACAAGAGACCCAGTACTTC. Translated, it gives CASRKQGQETQYF.